The 17 T cell receptor beta chains given below trace back to one sample, sequenced in a study of identical twins. TCRdb reprocessed the 5' RACE reads via MiXCR and lists one record per CDR3 protein. The table includes roughly 1,500,000 distinct CDR3 sequences, roughly 35% detected once. The material sequenced was cord blood. These receptors originate from a newborn girl in good health.

The V call is TRBV19, the J call TRBJ1-1; a possible D gene is TRBD1 (5 bases). The CDR3 covers 15 residues. V gave up 0 bases and J gave up 4 bases, with 12 bases separating them. In germline, CDR1 is LNHDA, CDR2 SQIVND (reference sequence). CDR3 coding DNA: TGTGCCAGTAGTATAGATCTATCGGGGGGCACTGAAGCTTTCTTT. Protein: CASSIDLSGGTEAFF.

CDR3 in amino acids: CASSLPRDLLGSNEQFF. CDR3 coding DNA: TGCGCCAGCAGCTTGCCCCGGGACCTACTAGGTAGCAATGAGCAGTTCTTC. V and J are TRBV5-1 and TRBJ2-1; D possibly matches TRBD1 or TRBD2 (5 bases each). This CDR3 has 17 residues. V was cut by 1 base and J by 6 bases, with 20 bases left in between. Germline values: CDR1 SGHRS, CDR2 YFSETQ.

The chain has TRBV20-1 and TRBJ2-7; no firm D call. Germline V gives CDR1 DFQATT, CDR2 SNEGSKA (reference sequence). The CDR3 has 11 residues. Deletions cut 3 bases from V and 6 bases from J, with 9 bases between. The CDR3: CSARRDLEQYF. CDR3 coding DNA: TGCAGTGCTAGGAGAGACCTCGAGCAGTACTTC.

The chain carries TRBV10-3 and TRBJ2-3, with unresolved D. V lost 2 bases and J 4 bases, leaving 10 bases between the germline ends. The germline V gene encodes CDR1 ENHRY and CDR2 SYGVKD. The CDR3 length is 14 residues. CDR3 coding DNA: TGTGCCATCAGTGAGCGGCCCCTTGCAGATACGCAGTATTTT. This encodes CAISERPLADTQYF.

As to this clonotype: At one boundary the junction diverges from the germline segment, which might be a read error. This sequence joins TRBV4-1 and TRBJ1-6; weak D call: TRBD1 (5 bases). The CDR3 is 17 amino acids. Per the germline V gene, CDR1 is MGHRA and CDR2 is YSYEKL. The CDR3 nucleotides are TGCGCCAGTAGCCAAGACGCAGGGCTCTCCTATAATTCACCCCTCCACTTT. Its protein is CASSQDAGLSYNSPLHF.

The sample holds a few counts of this clonotype. The genes are TRBV20-1 and TRBJ2-3; 10 positions match TRBD2. Germline V lookup: CDR1 DFQATT, CDR2 SNEGSKA (reference sequence). CDR3 length: 17 amino acids. The V segment lost 3 bases and the J segment 1 base; nucleotides outside the gene matches: 10. CDR3: CSASALGLAGGTDTQYF. In nucleotides, the CDR3 is TGCAGTGCTAGCGCCCTCGGCCTAGCGGGGGGCACAGATACGCAGTATTTT.

The chain has TRBV20-1 and TRBJ2-5; a weak D match, TRBD2 (5 bases). The J call is doubtful: the DNA matches TRBJ2-7 better. CDR3 length equals 12 residues. Germline V gene data show CDR1 as DFQATT and CDR2 as SNEGSKA (reference sequence). CDR3 in DNA: TGCAGTGCTAAGGAGGCTTTCTACGAGCAGTACTTC. Its protein product is CSAKEAFYEQYF.

With respect to this clonotype: A single base separates this from a much larger clone, so it may be a read error. The CDR3 protein is CASRARGSYEQYF. The CDR3 nucleotides are TGTGCCAGCAGGGCCAGGGGTTCCTACGAGCAGTACTTC. The rearrangement uses TRBV2 and TRBJ2-7; tentative D call: TRBD1 (6 bases). Germline V gene sequence: CDR1 SNHLY, CDR2 FYNNEI. The CDR3 length is 13 residues. Trimming cost V 6 bases and J 1 base, with 10 bases left between them.

As concerns this clonotype: The junction departs from the called germline gene at one end, perhaps through a read error. The chain carries TRBV5-1 and TRBJ1-4; 7 bases fit TRBD1. The CDR3 runs 15 residues. The germline gives CDR1 SGHRS, CDR2 YFSETQ. The CDR3 reads CASSLMGQSNGKLFF. CDR3 DNA sequence: TGCGCCAGCAGCTTGATGGGACAGAGTAATGGAAAACTGTTTTTT.

This clonotype appeared a few times. The rearrangement links TRBV3-1 to TRBJ2-5, with D possibly being TRBD1 or TRBD2 (5 bases each). The CDR3 loop spans 16 amino acids. CDR1 LGHDT and CDR2 YNNKEL come from the germline V gene (reference sequence). Trimming pared 1 base from V and 4 bases from J, leaving 16 bases between. DNA for the CDR3: TGTGCCAGCAGCCAAGGCGGTGGGGTAGGGACAGAGACCCAGTACTTC. This codes for CASSQGGGVGTETQYF.

This rearrangement joins TRBV10-3 to TRBJ2-7, with 8 positions matching TRBD2. V trimming: 8 bases; J trimming: 4 bases; junction bases outside the gene matches: 16. Germline V gene lookup returns CDR1 ENHRY and CDR2 SYGVKD. This CDR3 comprises 16 residues. This CDR3 is CAIAGGTSIDRYEQYF. The CDR3 DNA is TGTGCCATCGCTGGGGGGACTAGTATCGATCGATACGAGCAGTACTTC.

This clonotype was picked up a small number of times. This rearrangement joins TRBV10-3 to TRBJ2-5; D might be TRBD2 (5 bases). Germline V CDR1 and CDR2: ENHRY, SYGVKD. The CDR3 length is 11 residues. The V end was cut by 5 bases, the J end by 5 bases, with 6 bases between. CDR3 coding DNA: TGTGCCATCAGTCCGGGGGAGACCCAGTACTTC. Translating gives CAISPGETQYF.

This rearrangement joins TRBV28 to TRBJ2-1, with 9 positions matching TRBD1. CDR1 is MDHEN, CDR2 SYDVKM, per germline. This CDR3 spans 16 amino acids. Losses at the gene ends were 5 bases for V and 0 bases for J; bases not matched to a gene: 5. CDR3 region: CASSPLTGGSYNEQFF. The DNA of the CDR3 is TGTGCCAGCAGTCCCTTGACAGGGGGCTCCTACAATGAGCAGTTCTTC.

The chain has TRBV11-2 and TRBJ2-3; 7 bases line up with TRBD2. Germline V CDR1 and CDR2: SGHAT, FQNNGV. This CDR3 comprises 15 residues. V lost 3 bases, J lost 2 bases, and 5 bases stayed unmatched. DNA of the CDR3: TGTGCCAGCAGCTTTCGAGGGGACTACACAGATACGCAGTATTTT. Its translation: CASSFRGDYTDTQYF.

This clonotype showed up just a few times. The J gene is TRBJ2-4, the V gene TRBV20-1; TRBD2 matches 9 bases. CDR1 DFQATT and CDR2 SNEGSKA come from the germline V gene (reference sequence). V gave up 6 bases and J gave up 3 bases; unmatched junction bases: 3. The CDR3 runs 13 residues. The CDR3 DNA reads TGCAGTGCCCCGCGGGAGGGCAAAAACATTCAGTACTTC. Translating it yields CSAPREGKNIQYF.

This clonotype showed up many times. The J gene is TRBJ2-1, the V gene TRBV5-1; TRBD1 agrees at 11 bases. Germline CDR1 SGHRS, CDR2 YFSETQ. The CDR3 covers 13 residues. V dropped 7 bases and J dropped 4; count of bases not matched to a gene: 1. The CDR3 DNA follows: TGCGCCAGCGGACAGGGGGCATACAATGAGCAGTTCTTC. This encodes CASGQGAYNEQFF.

This clonotype was recorded many times. The genes are TRBV29-1 and TRBJ2-3, with 13 bases aligning to TRBD2. Germline loops: CDR1 SQVTM, CDR2 ANQGSEA. V gave up 0 bases and J gave up 13 bases; unmatched junction bases: 7. The CDR3 spans 14 residues. CDR3 DNA: TGCAGCGTTGAAGAAGTCATTGGACTAGCGGGGGAGTATTTT. This sequence encodes CSVEEVIGLAGEYF.